The clone carrying this T cell receptor (beta chain) was seen repeatedly, ten times or more. The target antigen is unknown. The beta constant-region primer was an equimolar mix of two oligonucleotides covering TRBC1 and TRBC2. Ligated cDNA was amplified by four rounds of PCR with nested alpha and beta constant-region primers and SP2. From the UMI-ligation and nested PCR reads, TCRdb called clonotypes with MiXCR, one entry per CDR3 protein. The sample records 17,000 or so distinct CDR3 sequences, around 9% being singletons. These data are taken from a study of naive and memory T cell subsets. CD4+ T cell IFNgamma after overnight CMV lysate exposure gave donor CMV status. The CDR3 has 16 residues. V was cut by 4 bases and J by 3 bases, with 20 bases left in between. Germline V gene sequence: CDR1 SGDLS, CDR2 YYNGEE. Whole-study results and caveats: Naive and memory repertoire findings lacked a ground truth for validation.

J is TRBJ2-7 and V is TRBV9, with TRBD2 as a possible D gene (5 bases). The sample consisted of central memory CD8+ T cells from blood. This sequence originates from a human donor in good health. The CDR3 loop reads CASSPSTRAGDYEQYF. DNA of the CDR3: TGTGCCAGCAGCCCCTCCACGAGGGCAGGAGACTACGAGCAGTACTTC.